Listed below are T cell receptor beta chains from one sample, sequenced in a study of CD8 T cells in Susac syndrome. TCRdb fed the immunoSEQ multiplex PCR reads into MiXCR, producing one record per CDR3 protein. The sample has under 200,000 distinct CDR3 sequences, nearly 97% seen once; the top ten hold roughly 0.098%. Sequencing input: CD4+ T cells from PBMCs. The receptor source for this set is a human donor with Susac syndrome. Both conserved end residues are part of each CDR3. The D gene is left open where the match is weak. For some rows the clone size is stated as once, few or many, or as a class when expanded; others skip it.

clone size: -
V gene: TRBV4-1
D gene: TRBD2
J gene: TRBJ2-1
CDR3 DNA: TGCGCCAGCAGCCAAGTTATTAGCGGGTACAATGAGCAGTTCTTC
CDR3 protein: CASSQVISGYNEQFF

clone size: -
V gene: TRBV5-1
D gene: TRBD2
J gene: TRBJ2-5
CDR3 DNA: TGCGCCAGCAGCTTGGCCGGGACTAGCGGGACCCAGTACTTC
CDR3 protein: CASSLAGTSGTQYF

clone size: -
V gene: TRBV5-8
D gene: -
J gene: TRBJ2-7
CDR3 DNA: TGTGCCAGCAGGACCAGGCGGGGTTTCTTCGAGCAGTACTTC
CDR3 protein: CASRTRRGFFEQYF

clone size: -
V gene: TRBV12-3/TRBV12-4
D gene: TRBD1
J gene: TRBJ1-5
CDR3 DNA: TGTGCCAGCAGTTTAACAGGGGGCTTTCAGCCCCAGCATTTT
CDR3 protein: CASSLTGGFQPQHF

clone size: -
V gene: TRBV11-2
D gene: TRBD1
J gene: TRBJ1-6
CDR3 DNA: TGTGCCAGCAGCCCTGGGACAGGCAATAATTCACCCCTCCACTTT
CDR3 protein: CASSPGTGNNSPLHF

clone size: -
V gene: TRBV7-9
D gene: -
J gene: TRBJ2-2
CDR3 DNA: TGTGCCAGCAGCTTAGGAGGCCCCGACACCGGGGAGCTGTTTTTT
CDR3 protein: CASSLGGPDTGELFF

clone size: -
V gene: TRBV30
D gene: -
J gene: TRBJ2-1
CDR3 DNA: TGTGCCTGGGTGGGCCCCTACAATGAGCAGTTCTTC
CDR3 protein: CAWVGPYNEQFF

clone size: -
V gene: TRBV29-1
D gene: -
J gene: TRBJ1-3
CDR3 DNA: TGCAGCGGGGCCTTCGGGCTCTCTGGAAACACCATATATTTT
CDR3 protein: CSGAFGLSGNTIYF

clone size: -
V gene: TRBV7-9
D gene: -
J gene: TRBJ2-2
CDR3 DNA: TGTGCCAGCAGCTCCTGGGGGGGGGCCGGGAGCACCGGGGAGCTGTTTTTT
CDR3 protein: CASSSWGGAGSTGELFF

clone size: -
V gene: TRBV30
D gene: TRBD1
J gene: TRBJ1-6
CDR3 DNA: TGTGCCTGGAGTGGGGCCGGGACAGGGACTTCACCCCTCCACTTT
CDR3 protein: CAWSGAGTGTSPLHF

clone size: -
V gene: TRBV6-6
D gene: -
J gene: TRBJ1-5
CDR3 DNA: TGTGCCAGCAGTTACGAAAATGTCGGTCAGCCCCAGCATTTT
CDR3 protein: CASSYENVGQPQHF

clone size: -
V gene: TRBV30
D gene: -
J gene: TRBJ2-2
CDR3 DNA: TGTGCCCGAAAAACCTGGTCGGGGACCGGGGAGCTGTTTTTT
CDR3 protein: CARKTWSGTGELFF

clone size: -
V gene: TRBV5-1
D gene: -
J gene: TRBJ2-5
CDR3 DNA: TGCGCCAGCAGCTTATGGGGGGGCGTGGAGACCCAGTACTTC
CDR3 protein: CASSLWGGVETQYF

clone size: -
V gene: TRBV11-2
D gene: TRBD1
J gene: TRBJ1-1
CDR3 DNA: TGTGCCAGCAGCACTACAGGGGGCGTCACTGAAGCTTTCTTT
CDR3 protein: CASSTTGGVTEAFF

clone size: -
V gene: TRBV7-9
D gene: -
J gene: TRBJ2-7
CDR3 DNA: TGTGCCAGCAGCCCTGGCCTCGAGCAGTACTTC
CDR3 protein: CASSPGLEQYF

clone size: -
V gene: TRBV3-1
D gene: TRBD2
J gene: TRBJ2-7
CDR3 DNA: TGTGCCAGCAGCCAAGCGGGGGGGAGCTCCTACGAGCAGTACTTC
CDR3 protein: CASSQAGGSSYEQYF

clone size: -
V gene: TRBV27
D gene: -
J gene: TRBJ1-2
CDR3 DNA: TGTGCCAGCAGAAAACTCGCCCAAGCCTATGGCTACACCTTC
CDR3 protein: CASRKLAQAYGYTF

clone size: -
V gene: TRBV30
D gene: TRBD1
J gene: TRBJ1-5
CDR3 DNA: TGTGCCTGCTCGGGACAGGGAAAACCCCAGCATTTT
CDR3 protein: CACSGQGKPQHF

clone size: -
V gene: TRBV19
D gene: -
J gene: TRBJ2-7
CDR3 DNA: TGTGCCAGTAGTATCGGGTTCTCGAGCGGCGGGCAGTACTTC
CDR3 protein: CASSIGFSSGGQYF

clone size: -
V gene: TRBV20-1
D gene: -
J gene: TRBJ2-2
CDR3 DNA: TGCAGTGCTTCTGGGGTCGGGGAGCTGTTTTTT
CDR3 protein: CSASGVGELFF

clone size: -
V gene: TRBV15
D gene: -
J gene: TRBJ2-1
CDR3 DNA: TGTGCCACCAGCAGAGAAGGGGCGTCCTACAATGAGCAGTTCTTC
CDR3 protein: CATSREGASYNEQFF

clone size: -
V gene: TRBV7-2
D gene: -
J gene: TRBJ2-7
CDR3 DNA: TGTGCCAGCAGCACAGGGTCGAACTCCTACGAGCAGTACTTC
CDR3 protein: CASSTGSNSYEQYF

clone size: -
V gene: TRBV12-3/TRBV12-4
D gene: TRBD1
J gene: TRBJ2-7
CDR3 DNA: TGTGCCAGCAGTCGACCGGGACAGGGATCCTCCTACGAGCAGTACTTC
CDR3 protein: CASSRPGQGSSYEQYF

clone size: -
V gene: TRBV6-2/TRBV6-3
D gene: -
J gene: TRBJ1-5
CDR3 DNA: TGTGCCAGCAGTTATTCCGGTTTTGGCAATCAGCCCCAGCATTTT
CDR3 protein: CASSYSGFGNQPQHF

clone size: -
V gene: TRBV29-1
D gene: TRBD2
J gene: TRBJ2-7
CDR3 DNA: TGCAGCGTTGAAGATAGGGGACTAGCGGGGGGGGACGAGCAGTACTTC
CDR3 protein: CSVEDRGLAGGDEQYF

clone size: -
V gene: TRBV20-1
D gene: -
J gene: TRBJ2-3
CDR3 DNA: TGCAGTGCTCCCTTGTGGGGGGGGCCCACAGATACGCAGTATTTT
CDR3 protein: CSAPLWGGPTDTQYF

clone size: -
V gene: TRBV6-5
D gene: -
J gene: TRBJ2-5
CDR3 DNA: TGTGCCAGCAGTACACTAGGGACCCAGTACTTC
CDR3 protein: CASSTLGTQYF

clone size: -
V gene: TRBV5-1
D gene: -
J gene: TRBJ1-1
CDR3 DNA: TGCGCCAGCAGGTCCCAAAGCGGGGACACTGAAGCTTTCTTT
CDR3 protein: CASRSQSGDTEAFF

clone size: -
V gene: TRBV28
D gene: -
J gene: TRBJ2-1
CDR3 DNA: TGTGCCAGCAGTTTATTTGGGGGACCCTCCTACAATGAGCAGTTCTTC
CDR3 protein: CASSLFGGPSYNEQFF

clone size: -
V gene: TRBV20-1
D gene: -
J gene: TRBJ1-1
CDR3 DNA: TGCAGTGTCTGGGGGGGGTCGGGGAACACTGAAGCTTTCTTT
CDR3 protein: CSVWGGSGNTEAFF

clone size: -
V gene: TRBV3-1
D gene: -
J gene: TRBJ1-6
CDR3 DNA: TGTGCCAGCAGCCAGGGAATCTATAATTCACCCCTCCACTTT
CDR3 protein: CASSQGIYNSPLHF

clone size: -
V gene: TRBV7-3
D gene: -
J gene: TRBJ2-7
CDR3 DNA: TGTGCCAGCAGCTTAACGGGAGGTTTGCGGAGCGAGCAGTACTTC
CDR3 protein: CASSLTGGLRSEQYF

clone size: -
V gene: TRBV5-1
D gene: -
J gene: TRBJ1-3
CDR3 DNA: TGCGCCCCCGCGGGGAGAAACACCATATATTTT
CDR3 protein: CAPAGRNTIYF

clone size: once
V gene: TRBV6-5
D gene: -
J gene: TRBJ1-2
CDR3 DNA: TGTGCCAGCAGCGAACCAGGAGGCTATGGCTACACCTTC
CDR3 protein: CASSEPGGYGYTF

clone size: once
V gene: TRBV19
D gene: -
J gene: TRBJ2-6
CDR3 DNA: TGTGCCAGTAGAAGACTATCTGGGGCCAACGTCCTGACTTTC
CDR3 protein: CASRRLSGANVLTF

clone size: -
V gene: TRBV5-6
D gene: TRBD1
J gene: TRBJ2-2
CDR3 DNA: TGTGCCAGCAGCTTGGTCGGGACAGGGGCCGGGGAGCTGTTTTTT
CDR3 protein: CASSLVGTGAGELFF

clone size: -
V gene: TRBV6-6
D gene: TRBD1
J gene: TRBJ1-2
CDR3 DNA: TGTGCCAGCAGTTACTCGGTGACAGGGTTGGGCTACACCTTC
CDR3 protein: CASSYSVTGLGYTF

clone size: few
V gene: TRBV29-1
D gene: TRBD1
J gene: TRBJ2-7
CDR3 DNA: TGCAGCGTTCGGACAGGTCCCTACGAGCAGTACTTC
CDR3 protein: CSVRTGPYEQYF

clone size: once
V gene: TRBV20-1
D gene: -
J gene: TRBJ2-3
CDR3 DNA: TGCAGTGCTGGTAGTCGGCGGGGCACAGATACGCAGTATTTT
CDR3 protein: CSAGSRRGTDTQYF

clone size: once
V gene: TRBV11-2
D gene: -
J gene: TRBJ2-4
CDR3 DNA: TGTGCCAGCAGCTTAGGAAGTTTTTGGAGACAGACCCTAGCCAAAAACATTCAGTACTTC
CDR3 protein: CASSLGSFWRQTLAKNIQYF

clone size: -
V gene: TRBV6-6
D gene: -
J gene: TRBJ1-1
CDR3 DNA: TGTGCCAGCAGTCAACCCCCCGGGGGCGCTGAAGCTTTCTTT
CDR3 protein: CASSQPPGGAEAFF

clone size: -
V gene: TRBV5-1
D gene: -
J gene: TRBJ2-3
CDR3 DNA: TGCGCCAGCAGCTTTGACACAGGCTACACAGATACGCAGTATTTT
CDR3 protein: CASSFDTGYTDTQYF

clone size: -
V gene: TRBV29-1
D gene: TRBD1
J gene: TRBJ2-3
CDR3 DNA: TGCAGCGTTGACGGGACAGGGGCAGATACGCAGTATTTT
CDR3 protein: CSVDGTGADTQYF

clone size: -
V gene: TRBV6-1
D gene: -
J gene: TRBJ2-3
CDR3 DNA: TGTGCCAGCACGACCCGCACAGATACGCAGTATTTT
CDR3 protein: CASTTRTDTQYF